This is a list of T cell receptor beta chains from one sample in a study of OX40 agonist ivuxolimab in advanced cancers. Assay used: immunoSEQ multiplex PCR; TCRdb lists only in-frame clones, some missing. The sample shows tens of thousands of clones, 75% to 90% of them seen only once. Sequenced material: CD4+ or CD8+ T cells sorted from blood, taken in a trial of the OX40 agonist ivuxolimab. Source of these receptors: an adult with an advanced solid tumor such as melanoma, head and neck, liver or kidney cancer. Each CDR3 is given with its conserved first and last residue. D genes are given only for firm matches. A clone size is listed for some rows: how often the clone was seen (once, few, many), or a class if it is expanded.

CDR3 protein: CASSLVPYEQYF
J gene: TRBJ2-7
V gene: TRBV7-9
clone size: NA
D gene: NA

CDR3 protein: CASSQDTGTYEQYF
J gene: TRBJ2-7
V gene: TRBV4-3
clone size: NA
D gene: NA

CDR3 protein: CASSAGGYSTDTQYF
J gene: TRBJ2-3
V gene: TRBV5-1
clone size: NA
D gene: TRBD2

CDR3 protein: CASSQGFRGPQHF
J gene: TRBJ1-5
V gene: TRBV4-3
clone size: medium-sized
D gene: NA

CDR3 protein: CASSWGTGGFTEAFF
J gene: TRBJ1-1
V gene: TRBV5-1
clone size: once
D gene: TRBD1

CDR3 protein: CAWSLTTSGGYTF
J gene: TRBJ1-2
V gene: TRBV30
clone size: NA
D gene: NA

CDR3 protein: CASSILDRLSGNTIYF
J gene: TRBJ1-3
V gene: TRBV19
clone size: NA
D gene: NA

CDR3 protein: CASSVGGGGNNEQFF
J gene: TRBJ2-1
V gene: TRBV9
clone size: once
D gene: NA

CDR3 protein: CASSLVPGFSYEQYF
J gene: TRBJ2-7
V gene: TRBV7-2
clone size: NA
D gene: NA

CDR3 protein: CASSLTPRAGGQETQYF
J gene: TRBJ2-5
V gene: TRBV5-1
clone size: once
D gene: TRBD2

CDR3 protein: CASSPAGAGGTYEQYF
J gene: TRBJ2-7
V gene: TRBV28
clone size: NA
D gene: TRBD2

CDR3 protein: CASSLDINSGYEQYF
J gene: TRBJ2-7
V gene: TRBV11-2
clone size: NA
D gene: NA

CDR3 protein: CASSYQGYPSTDTQYF
J gene: TRBJ2-3
V gene: TRBV6-5
clone size: once
D gene: NA

CDR3 protein: CASKDRTSGNTIYF
J gene: TRBJ1-3
V gene: TRBV2
clone size: NA
D gene: TRBD1

CDR3 protein: CASSLFWGDTEAFF
J gene: TRBJ1-1
V gene: TRBV28
clone size: NA
D gene: NA

CDR3 protein: CASSPGSAPNYGYTF
J gene: TRBJ1-2
V gene: TRBV7-2
clone size: NA
D gene: NA

CDR3 protein: CASSESGTGIKTQYF
J gene: TRBJ2-5
V gene: TRBV10-1
clone size: NA
D gene: TRBD1

CDR3 protein: CASSFGQGVLKKSAFF
J gene: TRBJ1-1
V gene: TRBV5-1
clone size: NA
D gene: TRBD1

CDR3 protein: CASSPQGASYEQYF
J gene: TRBJ2-7
V gene: TRBV5-4
clone size: NA
D gene: TRBD1

CDR3 protein: CASSFGGDTIYF
J gene: TRBJ1-3
V gene: TRBV7-9
clone size: NA
D gene: NA

CDR3 protein: CASRGGMEETQYF
J gene: TRBJ2-5
V gene: TRBV2
clone size: few
D gene: NA

CDR3 protein: CASIRRGGLGEQFF
J gene: TRBJ2-1
V gene: TRBV27
clone size: NA
D gene: TRBD2

CDR3 protein: CASSLFPGTSLIYNEQFF
J gene: TRBJ2-1
V gene: TRBV28
clone size: NA
D gene: TRBD2

CDR3 protein: CASSASGGALVGELFF
J gene: TRBJ2-2
V gene: TRBV9
clone size: NA
D gene: TRBD2

CDR3 protein: CASSLEAGSNEQFF
J gene: TRBJ2-1
V gene: TRBV5-1
clone size: NA
D gene: TRBD2

CDR3 protein: CASSLGAGGNTQYF
J gene: TRBJ2-3
V gene: TRBV5-5
clone size: NA
D gene: TRBD2

CDR3 protein: CASSFSGGHQPQHF
J gene: TRBJ1-5
V gene: TRBV19
clone size: NA
D gene: TRBD1